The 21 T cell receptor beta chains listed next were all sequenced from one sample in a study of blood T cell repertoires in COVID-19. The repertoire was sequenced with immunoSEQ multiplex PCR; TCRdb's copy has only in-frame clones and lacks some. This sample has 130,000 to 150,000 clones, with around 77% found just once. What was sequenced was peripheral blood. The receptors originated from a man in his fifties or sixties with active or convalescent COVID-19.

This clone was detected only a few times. CDR3 residues: CASSQEASGMLLYEQFF. The CDR3 bases are TGTGCCAGCAGCCAAGAGGCTAGCGGGATGCTTCTCTATGAGCAGTTCTTC. The gene calls are TRBV3-1 (or the pseudogene TRBV3-2) and TRBJ2-1; 9 nucleotides align to TRBD2. Unmatched junction bases numbered 11, after V lost 0 bases and J lost 8 bases. This CDR3 has 17 amino acids. Germline V gene sequence: CDR1 LGHDT, CDR2 YNNKEL (reference sequence).

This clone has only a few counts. CDR3 amino acids: CASSQRDRESWNTEAFF. Written as DNA, the CDR3 is TGCGCCAGCAGTCAACGGGACAGGGAGAGTTGGAACACTGAAGCTTTCTTT. The rearrangement links TRBV23-1 to TRBJ1-1; 9 bases map to TRBD1. TRBV23-1 carries the ORF label, with uncertain function. V shed 2 bases and J 1 base; nucleotides not matched to a gene: 8. This CDR3 is built from 17 residues.

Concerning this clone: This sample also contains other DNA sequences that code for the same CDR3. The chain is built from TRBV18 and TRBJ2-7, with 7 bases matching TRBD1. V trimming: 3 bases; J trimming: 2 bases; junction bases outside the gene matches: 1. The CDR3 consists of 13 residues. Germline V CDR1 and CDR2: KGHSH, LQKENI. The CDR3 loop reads CASSPGTAYEQYF. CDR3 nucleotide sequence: TGTGCCAGCTCACCCGGGACAGCCTACGAGCAGTACTTC.

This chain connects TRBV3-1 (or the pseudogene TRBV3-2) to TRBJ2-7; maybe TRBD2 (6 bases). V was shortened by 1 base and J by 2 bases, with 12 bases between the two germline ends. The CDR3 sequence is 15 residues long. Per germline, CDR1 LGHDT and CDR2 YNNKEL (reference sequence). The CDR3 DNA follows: TGTGCCAGCAGCCAAGTCGGCGGAGGGGCCTACGAGCAGTACTTC. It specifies CASSQVGGGAYEQYF.

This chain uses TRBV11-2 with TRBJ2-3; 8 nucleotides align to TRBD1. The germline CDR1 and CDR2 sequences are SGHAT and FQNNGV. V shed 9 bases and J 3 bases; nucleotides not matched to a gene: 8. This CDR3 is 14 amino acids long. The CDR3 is CASSRGQVTDTQYF. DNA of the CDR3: TGTGCCAGTTCTAGGGGACAGGTAACAGATACGCAGTATTTT. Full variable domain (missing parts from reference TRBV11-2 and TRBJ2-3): EAGVAQSPRYKIIEKRQSVAFWCNPISGHATLYWYQQILGQGPKLLIQFQNNGVVDDSQLPKDRFSAERLKGVDSTLKIQPAKLEDSAVYLCASSRGQVTDTQYFGPGTRLTVL.

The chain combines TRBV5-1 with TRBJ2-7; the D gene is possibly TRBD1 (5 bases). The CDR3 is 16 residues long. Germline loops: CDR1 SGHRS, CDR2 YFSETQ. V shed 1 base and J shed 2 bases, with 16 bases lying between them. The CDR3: CASSLSPTVLPYEQYF. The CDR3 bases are TGCGCCAGCAGCTTGTCGCCGACAGTCCTACCCTACGAGCAGTACTTC. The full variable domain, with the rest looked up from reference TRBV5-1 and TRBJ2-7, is KAGVTQTPRYLIKTRGQQVTLSCSPISGHRSVSWYQQTPGQGLQFLFEYFSETQRNKGNFPGRFSGRQFSNSRSEMNVSTLELGDSALYLCASSLSPTVLPYEQYFGPGTRLTVT.

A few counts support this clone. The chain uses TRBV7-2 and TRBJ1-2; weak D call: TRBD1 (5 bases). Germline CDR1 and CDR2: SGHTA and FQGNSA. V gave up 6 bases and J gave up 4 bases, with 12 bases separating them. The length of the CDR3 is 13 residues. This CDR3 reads CASRGLPAYGYTF. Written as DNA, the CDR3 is TGTGCCAGCAGGGGGCTGCCGGCCTATGGCTACACCTTC.

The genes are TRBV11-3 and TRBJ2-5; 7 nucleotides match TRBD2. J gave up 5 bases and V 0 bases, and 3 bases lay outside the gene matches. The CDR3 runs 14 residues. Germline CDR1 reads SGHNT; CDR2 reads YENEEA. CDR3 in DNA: TGTGCCAGCAGCTTAGATGCGGGAGCGGAGACCCAGTACTTC. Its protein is CASSLDAGAETQYF.

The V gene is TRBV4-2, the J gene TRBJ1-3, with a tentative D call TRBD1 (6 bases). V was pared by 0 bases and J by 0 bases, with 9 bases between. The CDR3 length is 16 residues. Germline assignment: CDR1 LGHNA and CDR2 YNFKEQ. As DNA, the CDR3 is TGTGCCAGCAGCCAAGATGGGGACACCTCTGGAAACACCATATATTTT. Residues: CASSQDGDTSGNTIYF.

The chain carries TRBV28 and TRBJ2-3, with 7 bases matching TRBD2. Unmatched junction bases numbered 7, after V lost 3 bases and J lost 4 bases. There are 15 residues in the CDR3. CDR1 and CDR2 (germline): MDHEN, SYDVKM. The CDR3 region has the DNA TGTGCCAGCAGTTTGGGTGGGAGGGCCCCAGATACGCAGTATTTT. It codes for CASSLGGRAPDTQYF.

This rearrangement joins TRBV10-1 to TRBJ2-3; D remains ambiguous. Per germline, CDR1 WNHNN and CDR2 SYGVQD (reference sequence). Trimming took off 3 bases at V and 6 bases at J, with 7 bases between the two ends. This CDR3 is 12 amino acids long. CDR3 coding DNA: TGCGCCAGCAGTGATTGGAGCGATACGCAGTATTTT. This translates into CASSDWSDTQYF.

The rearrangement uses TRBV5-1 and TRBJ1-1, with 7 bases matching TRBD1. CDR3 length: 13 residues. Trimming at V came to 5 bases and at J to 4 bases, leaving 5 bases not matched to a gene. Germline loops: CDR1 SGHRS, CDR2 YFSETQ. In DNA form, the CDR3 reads TGCGCCAGCAGGGAACAGGGGACCACTGAAGCTTTCTTT. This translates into CASREQGTTEAFF.

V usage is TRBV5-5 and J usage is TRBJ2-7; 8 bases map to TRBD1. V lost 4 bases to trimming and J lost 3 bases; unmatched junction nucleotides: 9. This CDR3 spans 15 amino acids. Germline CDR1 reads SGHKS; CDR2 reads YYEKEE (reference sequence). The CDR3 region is CASSPSRTGFYEQYF. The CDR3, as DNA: TGTGCCAGCAGCCCGTCCCGGACAGGGTTCTACGAGCAGTACTTC.

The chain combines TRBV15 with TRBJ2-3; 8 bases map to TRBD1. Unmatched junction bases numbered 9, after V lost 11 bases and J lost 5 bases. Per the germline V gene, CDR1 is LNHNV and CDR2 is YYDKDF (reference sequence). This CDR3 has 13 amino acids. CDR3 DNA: TGTGCCTCCCGGACAGGGTACCGAGATACGCAGTATTTT. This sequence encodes CASRTGYRDTQYF.

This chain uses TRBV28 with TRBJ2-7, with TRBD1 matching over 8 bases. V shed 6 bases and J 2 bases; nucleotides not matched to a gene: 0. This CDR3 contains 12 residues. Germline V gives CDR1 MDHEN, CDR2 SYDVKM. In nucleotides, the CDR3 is TGTGCCAGCAGGGACAGGGCCTACGAGCAGTACTTC. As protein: CASRDRAYEQYF. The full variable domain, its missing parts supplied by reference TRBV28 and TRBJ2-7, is DVKVTQSSRYLVKRTGEKVFLECVQDMDHENMFWYRQDPGLGLRLIYFSYDVKMKEKGDIPEGYSVSREKKERFSLILESASTNQTSMYLCASRDRAYEQYFGPGTRLTVT.

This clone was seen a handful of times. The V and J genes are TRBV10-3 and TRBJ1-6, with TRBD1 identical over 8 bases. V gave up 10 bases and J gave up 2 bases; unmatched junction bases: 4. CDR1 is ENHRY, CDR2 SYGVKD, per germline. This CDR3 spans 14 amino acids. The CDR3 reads CATTGVPYNSPLHF. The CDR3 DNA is TGTGCCACGACAGGGGTACCCTATAATTCACCCCTCCACTTT.

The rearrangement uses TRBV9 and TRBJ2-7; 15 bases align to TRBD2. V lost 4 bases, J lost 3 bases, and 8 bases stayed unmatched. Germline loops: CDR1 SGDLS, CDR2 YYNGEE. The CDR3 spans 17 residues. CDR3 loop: CASSPQGGLAGGYEQYF. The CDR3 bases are TGTGCCAGCAGCCCCCAAGGGGGACTAGCGGGAGGCTACGAGCAGTACTTC. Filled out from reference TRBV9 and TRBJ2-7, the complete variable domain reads DSGVTQTPKHLITATGQRVTLRCSPRSGDLSVYWYQQSLDQGLQFLIQYYNGEERAKGNILERFSAQQFPDLHSELNLSSLELGDSALYFCASSPQGGLAGGYEQYFGPGTRLTVT.

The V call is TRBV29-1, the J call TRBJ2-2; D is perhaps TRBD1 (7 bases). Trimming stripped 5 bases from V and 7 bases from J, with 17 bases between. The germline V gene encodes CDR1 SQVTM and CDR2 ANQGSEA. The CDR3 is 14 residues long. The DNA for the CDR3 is TGCAGCGTTTTAACCCCAGGGGGGCTCGGGGAGCTGTTTTTT. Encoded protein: CSVLTPGGLGELFF.

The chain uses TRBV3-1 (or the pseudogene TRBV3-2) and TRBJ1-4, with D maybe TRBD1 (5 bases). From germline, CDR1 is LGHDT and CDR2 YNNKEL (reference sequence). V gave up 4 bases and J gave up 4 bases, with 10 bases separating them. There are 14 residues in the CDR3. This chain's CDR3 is CASSPQAYNEKLFF. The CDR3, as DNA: TGTGCCAGCAGCCCACAGGCCTATAATGAAAAACTGTTTTTT.

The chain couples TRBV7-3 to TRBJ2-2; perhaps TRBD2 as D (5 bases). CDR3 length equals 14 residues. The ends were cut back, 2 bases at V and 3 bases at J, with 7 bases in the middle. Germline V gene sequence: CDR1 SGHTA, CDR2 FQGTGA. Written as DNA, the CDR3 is TGTGCCAGCAGCTTAGAGGGTTACACCGGGGAGCTGTTTTTT. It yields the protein CASSLEGYTGELFF.

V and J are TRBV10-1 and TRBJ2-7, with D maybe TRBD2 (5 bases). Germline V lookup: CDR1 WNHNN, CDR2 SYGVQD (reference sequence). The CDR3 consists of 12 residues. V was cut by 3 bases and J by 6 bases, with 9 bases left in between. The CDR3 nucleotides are TGCGCCAGCAGTGACGACCGGGGCGAGCAGTACTTC. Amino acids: CASSDDRGEQYF.